The 18 T cell receptor beta chains in this list originate from one sample, sequenced in a study of T-cell reconstitution after alpha-beta-depleted transplantation in children. Library preparation (for TCRbeta) was performed with unique molecular identifiers. TCRdb ran MiXCR on the PCR reads and lists one entry per CDR3 protein. The profile shows some 340,000 distinct CDR3 sequences, about a tenth of them singletons. The sample consisted of PBMCs from the stem cell graft donor, taken from the stem cell graft. The receptors were sampled from a human donor who donated a stem cell graft to a child with acute lymphoblastic leukemia.

This clonotype was counted only a few times. This chain joins TRBV25-1 and TRBJ1-1, with a weak D call TRBD1 (5 bases). The CDR3 loop spans 14 amino acids. The V end was cut by 7 bases, the J end by 2 bases, with 14 bases between. Germline lookup yields CDR1 MGHDK and CDR2 SYGVNS. The CDR3 region is CASTEYRDNTEAFF. The CDR3 DNA is TGTGCCAGCACCGAATATAGGGACAACACTGAAGCTTTCTTT.

This clonotype was seen ten or more times. This sequence joins TRBV7-9 and TRBJ2-2; D is unclear. The germline gives CDR1 SEHNR, CDR2 FQNEAQ (reference sequence). The V gene lost 5 bases and the J gene lost 6 bases, with 16 bases spanning the gap. The CDR3 has 15 residues. The CDR3 coding sequence is TGTGCCAGCAGCCCTCCCGGTTCCGGCGCCGGGGAGCTGTTTTTT. Translation gives CASSPPGSGAGELFF.

This clonotype has just a few counts. The chain joins TRBV2 to TRBJ2-6, with D perhaps TRBD1 (5 bases). The V gene's germline CDR1 is SNHLY and CDR2 FYNNEI. This CDR3 region has 17 residues. Trimming pared 1 base from V and 0 bases from J, leaving 10 bases between. The CDR3 sequence: CASSEDRTSSGANVLTF. In DNA, the CDR3 is TGTGCCAGCAGTGAAGACAGGACCAGCTCTGGGGCCAACGTCCTGACTTTC.

There are a few counts of this clonotype. The rearrangement joins TRBV4-3 to TRBJ2-5; a possible D gene is TRBD2 (6 bases). The CDR3 loop spans 18 amino acids. Germline V lookup: CDR1 LGHNA, CDR2 YSLEER. V lost 0 bases and J 0 bases, leaving 17 bases between the germline ends. CDR3 sequence: CASSQDRRGLTYQETQYF. CDR3 nucleotide sequence: TGCGCCAGCAGCCAAGATCGAAGGGGACTCACGTACCAAGAGACCCAGTACTTC.

This clonotype has just one count. The V gene is TRBV3-1, the J gene TRBJ2-3; 10 positions agree with TRBD2. The CDR3 sequence is 15 residues long. Germline V lookup: CDR1 LGHDT, CDR2 YNNKEL (reference sequence). Unmatched junction bases numbered 5, after V lost 6 bases and J lost 2 bases. CDR3 DNA sequence: TGTGCCAGCAGTATACTAGCGGGGTACACAGATACGCAGTATTTT. Translation: CASSILAGYTDTQYF.

The chain links TRBV12-3 or TRBV12-4 to TRBJ2-1; D remains ambiguous. The CDR3 covers 13 residues. Between the trimmed V and J ends, which lost 2 bases and 9 bases, there was a span of 11 bases. CDR3 sequence (DNA): TGTGCCAGCAGTTTATACTCACTCGGTGAGCAGTTCTTC. Residues: CASSLYSLGEQFF.

V gene TRBV6-5 combines with J gene TRBJ1-1, with 7 bases that match TRBD1. Germline V gives CDR1 MNHEY, CDR2 SVGAGI. The V and J ends lost 7 bases and 3 bases, in that order; junction bases with no gene match: 8. CDR3 size: 14 residues. The CDR3 loop reads CASIKDRADTEAFF. In DNA, the CDR3 is TGTGCCAGCATTAAAGACAGGGCGGACACTGAAGCTTTCTTT.

This clonotype has only a few counts. V usage is TRBV28 and J usage is TRBJ1-6; 12 bases align to TRBD1. CDR3 length: 17 amino acids. V shed 6 bases and J 0 bases; nucleotides not matched to a gene: 3. In germline, CDR1 is MDHEN, CDR2 SYDVKM. The CDR3 loop is CASRGDRGLSYNSPLHF. CDR3 in DNA: TGTGCCAGCAGGGGGGACAGGGGGCTCTCCTATAATTCACCCCTCCACTTT. Full variable domain (missing parts from reference TRBV28 and TRBJ1-6): DVKVTQSSRYLVKRTGEKVFLECVQDMDHENMFWYRQDPGLGLRLIYFSYDVKMKEKGDIPEGYSVSREKKERFSLILESASTNQTSMYLCASRGDRGLSYNSPLHFGNGTRLTVT.

The gene calls are TRBV12-3 or TRBV12-4 and TRBJ1-5; D might be TRBD1 (5 bases). V was trimmed by 3 bases and J by 4 bases, leaving 10 bases between them. The CDR3 has 14 residues. The CDR3, as DNA: TGTGCCAGCAGTTTCGGGGGGATTAATCAGCCCCAGCATTTT. Amino acids: CASSFGGINQPQHF.

This chain joins TRBV15 and TRBJ2-7, with D possibly matching TRBD1 (6 bases). The germline V gene encodes CDR1 LNHNV and CDR2 YYDKDF (reference sequence). V lost 0 bases to trimming and J lost 3 bases, with 12 bases between them. The CDR3 is 15 residues long. The CDR3 DNA reads TGTGCCACCAGCAGAGATTCAGGACAGAGCTACGAGCAGTACTTC. This sequence encodes CATSRDSGQSYEQYF.

This chain uses TRBV4-3 with TRBJ2-1; TRBD2 matches at 7 bases. CDR1 and CDR2 from the germline V gene are LGHNA and YSLEER. The CDR3 length is 16 residues. V gave up 0 bases and J gave up 4 bases; unmatched junction bases: 6. In DNA, the CDR3 is TGCGCCAGCAGCCAAGACAGCGGGATCCCATACAATGAGCAGTTCTTC. Translating gives CASSQDSGIPYNEQFF.

This clonotype showed up just a few times. J is TRBJ2-7 and V is TRBV29-1, with TRBD1 identical over 7 bases. V shed 6 bases and J 2 bases; nucleotides not matched to a gene: 13. The germline CDR1 and CDR2 sequences are SQVTM and ANQGSEA. The CDR3 totals 15 residues. The CDR3 DNA is TGCAGCGTGGCCGGACAGGCGTGGTCGACCTACGAGCAGTACTTC. Translation gives CSVAGQAWSTYEQYF.

The CDR3 loop reads CASSLRDSWGNEQFF. In DNA form, the CDR3 reads TGTGCCAGCAGCCTCCGGGACTCCTGGGGGAATGAGCAGTTCTTC. This chain connects TRBV7-2 to TRBJ2-1, with TRBD2 as a possible D gene (6 bases). The germline CDR1 and CDR2 sequences are SGHTA and FQGNSA. V lost 5 bases and J lost 7, with 18 bases in between. The CDR3 covers 15 residues.

The CDR3 protein is CAWSVALAETQYF. CDR3 DNA sequence: TGTGCCTGGAGTGTCGCTCTAGCGGAGACCCAGTACTTC. The genes are TRBV30 and TRBJ2-5; a possible D gene is TRBD2 (6 bases). Germline V gene lookup returns CDR1 GTSNPN and CDR2 SVGIG (reference sequence). V dropped 0 bases and J dropped 5 bases, with 10 bases sitting between them. The CDR3 extends over 13 amino acids.

This clonotype was seen at least ten times. This sequence joins TRBV18 and TRBJ2-6, with D maybe TRBD1 (5 bases). Germline lookup yields CDR1 KGHSH and CDR2 LQKENI. The CDR3 is made up of 15 amino acids. The V end was cut by 6 bases, the J end by 4 bases, with 13 bases between. The CDR3 reads CASSLQATGANVLTF. In nucleotides, the CDR3 is TGTGCCAGCTCGCTACAGGCGACGGGGGCCAACGTCCTGACTTTC.

This clonotype was seen repeatedly, ten times or more. This chain joins TRBV9 and TRBJ2-1, with TRBD2 matching 11 bases. The germline V gene encodes CDR1 SGDLS and CDR2 YYNGEE. The J segment lost 8 bases and the V segment lost 2 bases, leaving 0 bases of the junction unmatched. There are 13 residues in the CDR3. CDR3 amino acids: CASSVGLADEQFF. The DNA of the CDR3 is TGTGCCAGCAGCGTGGGACTAGCGGATGAGCAGTTCTTC.

The V call is TRBV5-1, the J call TRBJ1-1, with 10 bases matching TRBD1. The CDR3 covers 15 residues. The V and J ends lost 4 bases and 3 bases, in that order; junction bases with no gene match: 6. Germline CDR1 SGHRS, CDR2 YFSETQ. As DNA, the CDR3 is TGCGCCAGCAGCACGGGGGACAGGGGCCACACTGAAGCTTTCTTT. Translation gives CASSTGDRGHTEAFF.

This clonotype appeared a few times. The V gene is TRBV11-1, the J gene TRBJ2-7, with TRBD2 matching 16 bases. This CDR3 comprises 18 residues. Trimming cost V 3 bases and J 4 bases; bases outside gene matches: 9. Germline V gene sequence: CDR1 SGHAT, CDR2 FQDESV (reference sequence). The CDR3 is CASSLGLAGGPLGYEQYF. In nucleotides, the CDR3 is TGTGCCAGCAGCTTGGGACTAGCGGGAGGGCCCCTCGGTTACGAGCAGTACTTC. The variable domain in full, with the rest retrieved from reference TRBV11-1 and TRBJ2-7, is EAEVAQSPRYKITEKSQAVAFWCDPISGHATLYWYRQILGQGPELLVQFQDESVVDDSQLPKDRFSAERLKGVDSTLKIQPAELGDSAMYLCASSLGLAGGPLGYEQYFGPGTRLTVT.